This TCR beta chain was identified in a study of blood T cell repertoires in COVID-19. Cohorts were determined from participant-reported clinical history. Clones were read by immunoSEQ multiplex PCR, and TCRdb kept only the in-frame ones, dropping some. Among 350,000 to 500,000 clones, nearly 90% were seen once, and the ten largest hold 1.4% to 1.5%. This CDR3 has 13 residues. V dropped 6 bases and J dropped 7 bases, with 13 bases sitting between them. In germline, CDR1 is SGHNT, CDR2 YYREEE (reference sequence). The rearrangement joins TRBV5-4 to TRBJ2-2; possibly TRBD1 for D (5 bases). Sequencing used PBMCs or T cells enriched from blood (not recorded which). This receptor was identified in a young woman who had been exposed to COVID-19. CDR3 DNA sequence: TGTGCCAGCACCCGAAAAGGGGTCGGGGAGCTGTTTTTT. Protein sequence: CASTRKGVGELFF. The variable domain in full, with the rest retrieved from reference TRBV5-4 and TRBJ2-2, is ETGVTQSPTHLIKTRGQQVTLRCSSQSGHNTVSWYQQALGQGPQFIFQYYREEENGRGNFPPRFSGLQFPNYSSELNVNALELDDSALYLCASTRKGVGELFFGEGSRLTVL.